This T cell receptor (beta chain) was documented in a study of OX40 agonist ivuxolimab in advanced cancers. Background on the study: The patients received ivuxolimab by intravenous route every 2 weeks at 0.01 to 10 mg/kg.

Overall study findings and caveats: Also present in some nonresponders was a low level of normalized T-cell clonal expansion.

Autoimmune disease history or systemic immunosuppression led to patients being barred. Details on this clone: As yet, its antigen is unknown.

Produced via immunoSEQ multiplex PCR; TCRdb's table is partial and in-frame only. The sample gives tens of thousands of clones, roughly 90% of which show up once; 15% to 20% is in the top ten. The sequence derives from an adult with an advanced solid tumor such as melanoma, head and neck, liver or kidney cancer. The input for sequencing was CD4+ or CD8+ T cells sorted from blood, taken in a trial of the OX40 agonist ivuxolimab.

In DNA, the CDR3 is TGTGCCAGCAGTGAATTTGCAGGGGGCAACTATGGCTACACCTTC. As protein: CASSEFAGGNYGYTF. J is TRBJ1-2 and V is TRBV2, with 8 bases that match TRBD1. Looked up from germline, CDR1 is SNHLY and CDR2 is FYNNEI. The CDR3 length is 15 residues. Trimming took 2 bases from V and 2 from J; bases not matched to a gene: 4.